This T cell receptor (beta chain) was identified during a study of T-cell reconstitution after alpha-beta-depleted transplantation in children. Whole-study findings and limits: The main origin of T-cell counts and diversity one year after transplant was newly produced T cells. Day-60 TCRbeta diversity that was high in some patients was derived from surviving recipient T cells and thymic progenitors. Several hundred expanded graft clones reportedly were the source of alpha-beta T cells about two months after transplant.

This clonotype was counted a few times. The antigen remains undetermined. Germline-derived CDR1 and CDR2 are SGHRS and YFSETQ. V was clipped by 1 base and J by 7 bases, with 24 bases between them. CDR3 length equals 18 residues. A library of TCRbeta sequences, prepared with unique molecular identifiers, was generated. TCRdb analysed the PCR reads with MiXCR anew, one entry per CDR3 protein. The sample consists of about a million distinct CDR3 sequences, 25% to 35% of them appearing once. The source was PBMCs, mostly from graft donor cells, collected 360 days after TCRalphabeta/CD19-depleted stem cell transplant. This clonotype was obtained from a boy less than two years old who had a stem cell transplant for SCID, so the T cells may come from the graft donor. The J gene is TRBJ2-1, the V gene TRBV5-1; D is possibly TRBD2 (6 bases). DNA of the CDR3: TGCGCCAGCAGCTTGATAATTGTTTTCGGGGCTGGGGGGAATGAGCAGTTCTTC. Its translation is CASSLIIVFGAGGNEQFF.